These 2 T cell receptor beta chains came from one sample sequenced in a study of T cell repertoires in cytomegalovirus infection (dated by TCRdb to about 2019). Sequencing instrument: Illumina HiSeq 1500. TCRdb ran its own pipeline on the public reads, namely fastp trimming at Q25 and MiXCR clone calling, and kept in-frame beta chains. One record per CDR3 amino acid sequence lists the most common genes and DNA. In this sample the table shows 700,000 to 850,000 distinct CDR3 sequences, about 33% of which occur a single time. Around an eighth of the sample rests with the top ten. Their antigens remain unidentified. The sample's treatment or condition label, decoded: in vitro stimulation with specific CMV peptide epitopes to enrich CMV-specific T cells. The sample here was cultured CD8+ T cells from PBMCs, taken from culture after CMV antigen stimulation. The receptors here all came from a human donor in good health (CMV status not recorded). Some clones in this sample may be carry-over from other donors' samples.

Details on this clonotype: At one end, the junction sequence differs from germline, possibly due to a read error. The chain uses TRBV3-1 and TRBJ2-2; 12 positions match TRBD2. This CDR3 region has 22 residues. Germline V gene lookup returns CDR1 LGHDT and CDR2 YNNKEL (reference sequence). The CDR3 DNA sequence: TGTGCCAGCAGCCATGCTTCCTCCACCGGGACTAGCGGGCCCTCGAACACCAGGGAGCTGTTTTTT. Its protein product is CASSHASSTGTSGPSNTRELFF.

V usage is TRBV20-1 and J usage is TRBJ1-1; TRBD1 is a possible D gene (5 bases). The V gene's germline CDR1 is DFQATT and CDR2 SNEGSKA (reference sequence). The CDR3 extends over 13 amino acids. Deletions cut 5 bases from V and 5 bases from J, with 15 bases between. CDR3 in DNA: TGCAGTGCTTGGGGGGTAAGAGGGACTGAAGCTTTCTTT. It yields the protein CSAWGVRGTEAFF.